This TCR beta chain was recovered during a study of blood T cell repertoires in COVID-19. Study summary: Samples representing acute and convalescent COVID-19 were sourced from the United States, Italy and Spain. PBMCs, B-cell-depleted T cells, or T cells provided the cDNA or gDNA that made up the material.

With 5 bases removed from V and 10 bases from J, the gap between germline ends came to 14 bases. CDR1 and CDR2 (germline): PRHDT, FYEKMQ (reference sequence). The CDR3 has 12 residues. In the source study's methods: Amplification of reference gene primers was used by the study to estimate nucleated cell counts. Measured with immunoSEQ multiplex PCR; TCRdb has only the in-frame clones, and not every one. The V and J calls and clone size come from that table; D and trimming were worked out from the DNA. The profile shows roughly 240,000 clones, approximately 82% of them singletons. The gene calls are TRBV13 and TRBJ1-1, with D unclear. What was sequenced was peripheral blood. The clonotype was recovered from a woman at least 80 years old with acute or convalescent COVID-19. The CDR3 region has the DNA TGTGCCAGCAGCCTCGCCCCCCGGGGAGCTTTCTTT. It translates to CASSLAPRGAFF.